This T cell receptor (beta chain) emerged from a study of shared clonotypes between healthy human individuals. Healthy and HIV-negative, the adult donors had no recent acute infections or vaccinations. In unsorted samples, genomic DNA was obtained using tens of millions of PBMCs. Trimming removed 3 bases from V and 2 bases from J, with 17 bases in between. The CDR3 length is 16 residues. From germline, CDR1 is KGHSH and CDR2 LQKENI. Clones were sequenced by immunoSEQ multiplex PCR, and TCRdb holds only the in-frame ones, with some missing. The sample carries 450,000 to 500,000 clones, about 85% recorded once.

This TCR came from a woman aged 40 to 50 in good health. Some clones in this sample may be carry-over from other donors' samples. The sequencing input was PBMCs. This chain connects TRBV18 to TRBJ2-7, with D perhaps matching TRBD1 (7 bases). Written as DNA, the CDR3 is TGTGCCAGCTCACCGAGGGGGCCGGGGGTCGCCTACGAGCAGTACTTC. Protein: CASSPRGPGVAYEQYF.